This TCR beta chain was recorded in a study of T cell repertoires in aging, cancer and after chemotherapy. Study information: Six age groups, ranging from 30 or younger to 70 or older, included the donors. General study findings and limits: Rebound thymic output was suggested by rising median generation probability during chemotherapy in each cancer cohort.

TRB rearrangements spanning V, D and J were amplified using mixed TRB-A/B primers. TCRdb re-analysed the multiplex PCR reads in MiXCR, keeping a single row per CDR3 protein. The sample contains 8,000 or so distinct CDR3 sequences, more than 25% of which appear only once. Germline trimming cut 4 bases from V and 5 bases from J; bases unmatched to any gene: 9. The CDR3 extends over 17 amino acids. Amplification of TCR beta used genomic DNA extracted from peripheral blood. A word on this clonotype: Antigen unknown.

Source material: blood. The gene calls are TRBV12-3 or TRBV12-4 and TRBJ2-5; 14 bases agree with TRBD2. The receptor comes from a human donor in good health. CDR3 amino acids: CASSSGLAGDLEETQYF. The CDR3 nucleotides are TGTGCCAGCAGTTCGGGACTAGCGGGGGACTTAGAGGAGACCCAGTACTTC.